This T cell receptor (beta chain) was found in a study of T cells in localized non-small cell lung cancer. Study-wide findings and caveats: Sequencing covered just one tumor region, so heterogeneity cannot be ruled out. Highest T cell clonality was seen in uninvolved adjacent lung, surpassing that measured in tumor.

As concerns this clone: Its antigen is not known.

Profiling relied on immunoSEQ multiplex PCR, and the TCRdb table lists in-frame clones only, not all of them. The sample carries about 51,000 clones, 80% to 85% recorded once. Losses at the gene ends were 1 base for V and 5 bases for J; bases not matched to a gene: 5. This CDR3 is built from 14 residues. Germline CDR1 and CDR2: SGHRS and YFSETQ. The sequences come from peripheral blood mononuclear cells, collected before any cancer treatment. The chain is built from TRBV5-1 and TRBJ2-5; 7 nucleotides match TRBD1. This TCR derives from a man aged 35 to 69 with stage III lung adenocarcinoma. CDR3 nucleotide sequence: TGCGCCAGCAGCTTGACAGGGGCGGGCGAGACCCAGTACTTC. Translated: CASSLTGAGETQYF.